The source of this T cell receptor beta chain is a study of CD8+ T cells in alopecia areata. General study points: Tofacitinib significantly decreased scalp clonality and expanded CD8+ clones among top 100. Many of the expanded lesional clones endured in scalp and blood while on tofacitinib. Normal-skin resident alphabeta T cells also appear among scalp sample sequences.

As the sequencing template, cDNA was produced by extracting RNA and reverse transcribing it. Produced via immunoSEQ multiplex PCR; TCRdb's table is partial and in-frame only. The data hold about 180,000 clones, with approximately 59% observed a single time. Specified treatment: oral pan-JAK inhibitor, 5-10 mg twice daily. This clone appeared a few times. Its antigen is as yet unknown. This receptor was identified in a human donor with alopecia areata. The sequenced sample was CD4+ T cells sorted from blood, obtained at approximately week 56, from a patient treated with tofacitinib.

The CDR3, as DNA: TGTGCCATCAGTGAGATGGATCAGCCCCAGCATTTT. This translates into CAISEMDQPQHF. The chain recombines TRBV10-3 with TRBJ1-5; D unresolved. Germline lookup yields CDR1 ENHRY and CDR2 SYGVKD. Trimming cost V 2 bases and J 5 bases, with 4 bases left between them. The CDR3 is 12 residues long.